This paragraph reports one T cell receptor (beta chain). Its antigen is still unknown. The CDR3 covers 15 residues. Germline CDR1 and CDR2: LGHNA and YSLEER. V lost 3 bases to trimming and J lost 4 bases, with 15 bases between them. The primer mix had 60 Vbeta and 13 Jbeta primers. TCRdb keeps only in-frame clones here, not all; method: immunoSEQ multiplex PCR. The table records 90,000 to 130,000 clones, 76% of them present only once. The sample originates from a study of cytomegalovirus exposure and HLA in healthy donors. Broader study findings: The classifier reportedly diagnosed cytomegalovirus status with high specificity and sensitivity. What was likely a sequencing artifact was a cluster of highly shared sequence variants. The study had only CMV serostatus as immune exposure information. Productive rates of about 90% or about 30% were seen for most TCR beta V segments in an earlier analysis.

The rearrangement uses TRBV4-3 and TRBJ1-2, with D unresolved. The sample was PBMCs. This TCR was recovered from a man aged 25 to 40 in good health and CMV-seropositive. CDR3 sequence (DNA): TGCGCCAGCAGCCATCTCATTGCAGGAGGCTATGGCTACACCTTC. Amino acid sequence: CASSHLIAGGYGYTF.